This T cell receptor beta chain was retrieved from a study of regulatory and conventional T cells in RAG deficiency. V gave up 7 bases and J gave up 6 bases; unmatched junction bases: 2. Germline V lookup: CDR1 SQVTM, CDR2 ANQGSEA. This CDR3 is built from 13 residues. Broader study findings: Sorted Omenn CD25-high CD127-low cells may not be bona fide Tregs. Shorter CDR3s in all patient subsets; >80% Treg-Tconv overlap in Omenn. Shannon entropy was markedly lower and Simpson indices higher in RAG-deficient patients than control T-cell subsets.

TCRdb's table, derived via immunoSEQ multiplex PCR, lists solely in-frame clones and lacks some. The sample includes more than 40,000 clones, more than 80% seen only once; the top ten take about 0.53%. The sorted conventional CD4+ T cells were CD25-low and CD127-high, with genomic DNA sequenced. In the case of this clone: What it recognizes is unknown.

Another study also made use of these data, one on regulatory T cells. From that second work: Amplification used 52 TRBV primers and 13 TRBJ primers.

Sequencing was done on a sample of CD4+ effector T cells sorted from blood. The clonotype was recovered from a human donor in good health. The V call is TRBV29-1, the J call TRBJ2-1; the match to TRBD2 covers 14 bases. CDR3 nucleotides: TGCAGCGCGGGGACTAGCGGGGGCAATGAGCAGTTCTTC. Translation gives CSAGTSGGNEQFF.